These 27 T cell receptor beta chains originate from one sample sequenced in a study of T cells and copy number aberrations in small-cell lung cancer. The protocol was immunoSEQ multiplex PCR, while the TCRdb copy is restricted to in-frame clones and leaves out a portion. The sample includes fewer than 10,000 clones, 60% to 80% of them seen just once. Sequenced input: normal tissue next to the tumor. Receptors were obtained from a man aged 60 to 75 with small cell lung cancer.

The rearrangement uses TRBV19 and TRBJ2-1; 7 bases match TRBD2. V trimming: 6 bases; J trimming: 5 bases; junction bases outside the gene matches: 13. From germline, CDR1 is LNHDA and CDR2 SQIVND (reference sequence). The CDR3 extends over 16 amino acids. CDR3 in amino acids: CASRAGLSLINNEQFF. The CDR3 bases are TGTGCCAGTAGAGCGGGACTCTCGTTGATTAACAATGAGCAGTTCTTC.

CDR3 nucleotides: TGTGCCAGCAGCCAAGAAGGCGGGCAGGCCCTTATAGCCAAAAACATTCAGTACTTC. Encoded protein: CASSQEGGQALIAKNIQYF. The V gene is TRBV4-2, the J gene TRBJ2-4, with D perhaps TRBD2 (5 bases). The CDR3 totals 19 residues. Trimming took off 0 bases at V and 0 bases at J, with 18 bases between the two ends. Per the germline V gene, CDR1 is LGHNA and CDR2 is YNFKEQ.

This clone was seen a single time. The chain combines TRBV2 with TRBJ2-1; D possibly corresponds to TRBD2 (5 bases). CDR3 size: 15 residues. The germline V gene has CDR1 SNHLY and CDR2 FYNNEI. V gave up 6 bases and J gave up 4 bases, with 16 bases separating them. Here the CDR3 DNA reads TGTGCCAGCAGGGTGGGAGATACAGATTACAATGAGCAGTTCTTC. This codes for CASRVGDTDYNEQFF. Complete variable domain (other parts from reference TRBV2 and TRBJ2-1): EPEVTQTPSHQVTQMGQEVILRCVPISNHLYFYWYRQILGQKVEFLVSFYNNEISEKSEIFDDQFSVERPDGSNFTLKIRSTKLEDSAMYFCASRVGDTDYNEQFFGPGTRLTVL.

The chain combines TRBV20-1 with TRBJ2-7; no firm D call. The germline V and J ends were trimmed by 0 bases and 5 bases, with 5 bases remaining between them. This CDR3 region has 11 residues. Germline CDR1 and CDR2: DFQATT and SNEGSKA (reference sequence). This CDR3 reads CSARDDHEQYF. The CDR3 DNA reads TGCAGTGCTAGAGATGATCACGAGCAGTACTTC.

This clone showed up just once. The chain is built from TRBV11-3 and TRBJ2-3, with TRBD2 matching over 13 bases. The germline CDR1 and CDR2 sequences are SGHNT and YENEEA. CDR3 length equals 17 residues. The J segment lost 1 base and the V segment lost 3 bases, leaving 4 bases of the junction unmatched. In nucleotides, the CDR3 is TGTGCCAGCAGCTTGAGGACTAGCGGGAGTGGCACAGATACGCAGTATTTT. It specifies CASSLRTSGSGTDTQYF.

This chain uses TRBV7-9 with TRBJ2-1, with D possibly being TRBD2 (6 bases). The V and J ends lost 10 bases and 4 bases respectively, with 17 bases between them. The CDR3 consists of 14 residues. CDR1 SEHNR and CDR2 FQNEAQ come from the germline V gene (reference sequence). The CDR3 DNA is TGTGCCACATCGGTGGGGGGACCGTACAATGAGCAGTTCTTC. This gives the protein CATSVGGPYNEQFF.

Only a few counts were recorded for this clone. The J gene is TRBJ1-1, the V gene TRBV7-9; D unresolved. V shed 3 bases and J shed 1 base, with 15 bases lying between them. Germline lookup yields CDR1 SEHNR and CDR2 FQNEAQ (reference sequence). CDR3 length: 16 amino acids. The CDR3 coding sequence is TGTGCCAGCAGCTTGAGGACCGGACCGGCGAACACTGAAGCTTTCTTT. This gives the protein CASSLRTGPANTEAFF.

The genes are TRBV7-9 and TRBJ1-1; no firm D call. The length of the CDR3 is 17 residues. V gave up 1 base and J gave up 0 bases, with 15 bases separating them. Germline assignment: CDR1 SEHNR and CDR2 FQNEAQ (reference sequence). The CDR3 protein is CASSLGRGLGMNTEAFF. In DNA form, the CDR3 reads TGTGCCAGCAGCTTAGGTCGAGGGTTAGGCATGAACACTGAAGCTTTCTTT.

The V and J genes are TRBV5-8 and TRBJ2-5, with 10 bases fitting TRBD1. Germline assignment: CDR1 SGHTS and CDR2 YDEGEE. J was trimmed by 4 bases and V by 0 bases; bases with no gene match: 3. The CDR3 length is 15 residues. CDR3 protein: CASSLEGQGGETQYF. The CDR3 DNA sequence: TGTGCCAGCAGCTTGGAAGGACAGGGGGGAGAGACCCAGTACTTC.

The chain is built from TRBV9 and TRBJ2-1; the match to TRBD2 covers 9 bases. The ends lost 4 bases at V and 10 bases at J; junction bases unmatched: 15. The CDR3 is 16 residues long. The germline CDR1 and CDR2 sequences are SGDLS and YYNGEE. The CDR3 DNA follows: TGTGCCAGCAGCTCACCTAGCGGGATTACGGATGGGGAGCAGTTCTTC. It is translated as CASSSPSGITDGEQFF.

The rearrangement links TRBV29-1 to TRBJ2-7; D is possibly TRBD1 (6 bases). The CDR3 is made up of 14 amino acids. Trimming left V 6 bases short and J 6 bases short, with 21 bases between. Germline V gene sequence: CDR1 SQVTM, CDR2 ANQGSEA. CDR3 region: CSVESGQLLGEQYF. DNA of the CDR3: TGCAGCGTAGAAAGCGGACAGCTACTGGGCGAGCAGTACTTC.

The chain recombines TRBV6-6 with TRBJ2-7, with 10 bases matching TRBD1. The CDR3 contains 15 residues. Germline CDR1 MNHNY, CDR2 SVGAGI (reference sequence). V lost 7 bases to trimming and J lost 5 bases; unmatched junction nucleotides: 11. The CDR3 spells CASNPRDRGGDEQYF. CDR3 DNA: TGTGCCAGCAATCCCCGGGACAGGGGTGGGGACGAGCAGTACTTC.

The chain joins TRBV12-5 to TRBJ1-5, with D unresolved. The V and J ends lost 5 bases and 0 bases respectively, with 11 bases between them. The germline V gene encodes CDR1 LGHNT and CDR2 FRNRAP. The CDR3 has 15 residues. CDR3 in amino acids: CASGPDGYSNQPQHF. The CDR3 DNA sequence: TGTGCTAGTGGTCCTGACGGTTATAGCAATCAGCCCCAGCATTTT.

V usage is TRBV29-1 and J usage is TRBJ1-1; TRBD1 aligns across 9 bases. V lost 6 bases to trimming and J lost 0 bases; unmatched junction nucleotides: 8. Germline-derived CDR1 and CDR2 are SQVTM and ANQGSEA. The CDR3 is 15 amino acids. The CDR3 DNA reads as TGCAGCGTCCTAGGACAGGGGCAAATGAACACTGAAGCTTTCTTT. Amino acids: CSVLGQGQMNTEAFF. The variable domain in full, with the rest retrieved from reference TRBV29-1 and TRBJ1-1, is SAVISQKPSRDICQRGTSLTIQCQVDSQVTMMFWYRQQPGQSLTLIATANQGSEATYESGFVIDKFPISRPNLTFSTLTVSNMSPEDSSIYLCSVLGQGQMNTEAFFGQGTRLTVV.

This sequence joins TRBV15 and TRBJ1-5; D not resolved. Germline CDR1 reads LNHNV; CDR2 reads YYDKDF (reference sequence). V shed 5 bases and J shed 1 base, with 6 bases lying between them. The CDR3 consists of 13 residues. CDR3 loop: CATSDKSNQPQHF. The CDR3 DNA reads as TGTGCCACCAGCGACAAAAGCAATCAGCCCCAGCATTTT.

The chain employs TRBV19 and TRBJ1-2; possibly TRBD1 for D (5 bases). In germline, CDR1 is LNHDA, CDR2 SQIVND (reference sequence). The CDR3 consists of 15 residues. With 0 bases removed from V and 6 bases from J, the gap between germline ends came to 14 bases. The CDR3 sequence: CASSIDPAGRNGYTF. In DNA form, the CDR3 reads TGTGCCAGTAGTATAGATCCGGCAGGGCGGAATGGCTACACCTTC.

The V and J genes are TRBV9 and TRBJ2-3, with 12 nucleotides matching TRBD2. V dropped 7 bases and J dropped 2; count of bases not matched to a gene: 14. Germline CDR1 reads SGDLS; CDR2 reads YYNGEE. This CDR3 contains 18 residues. CDR3 in amino acids: CASSLSPSGRAVTDTQYF. CDR3 nucleotide sequence: TGTGCCAGCTCTCTATCCCCTAGCGGGAGGGCCGTCACAGATACGCAGTATTTT.

V usage is TRBV5-8 and J usage is TRBJ2-7; D is undetermined. V lost 4 bases and J lost 0, with 11 bases in between. Germline V gene data show CDR1 as SGHTS and CDR2 as YDEGEE. This CDR3 is built from 14 residues. Here the CDR3 DNA reads TGTGCCAGCAGCGCTATGACGGCCTCCTACGAGCAGTACTTC. It codes for CASSAMTASYEQYF. The variable domain in full, with the rest retrieved from reference TRBV5-8 and TRBJ2-7, is EAGVTQSPTHLIKTRGQQATLRCSPISGHTSVYWYQQALGLGLQFLLWYDEGEERNRGNFPPRFSGRQFPNYSSELNVNALELEDSALYLCASSAMTASYEQYFGPGTRLTVT.

The gene calls are TRBV29-1 and TRBJ2-7; 10 bases line up with TRBD1. The CDR3 sequence is 15 residues long. V dropped 3 bases and J dropped 0; count of bases not matched to a gene: 5. Germline CDR1 is SQVTM and CDR2 is ANQGSEA. CDR3 sequence: CSVEIGTGASYEQYF. The CDR3 DNA follows: TGCAGCGTTGAGATCGGGACAGGGGCCTCCTACGAGCAGTACTTC.

V gene TRBV10-3 combines with J gene TRBJ2-5, with D tentatively TRBD1 or TRBD2 (6 bases each). This CDR3 has 12 amino acids. The V end lost 8 bases, the J end lost 2 bases, and 9 bases lay between the germline ends. Germline V gives CDR1 ENHRY, CDR2 SYGVKD. Here the CDR3 DNA reads TGTGCCATCGGAGGGGGTCAAGAGACCCAGTACTTC. This translates into CAIGGGQETQYF.

V and J are TRBV6-6 and TRBJ2-7; 8 bases fit TRBD1. V was pared by 2 bases and J by 3 bases, with 3 bases of the junction left unmatched. Germline CDR1 is MNHNY and CDR2 is SVGAGI (reference sequence). This CDR3 contains 14 residues. The chain's CDR3 is CASSYQGAGYEQYF. The CDR3 DNA reads as TGTGCCAGCAGTTACCAGGGGGCGGGCTACGAGCAGTACTTC.

The chain couples TRBV7-6 to TRBJ1-3, with 9 bases aligning to TRBD1. CDR1 and CDR2 (germline): SGHVS, FNYEAQ. This CDR3 is built from 20 residues. V lost 3 bases and J lost 0; bases outside the gene matches: 15. The CDR3 DNA reads as TGTGCCAGCAGCTTCAGGGCCTTCGGACAGGGGACCACCTCTGGAAACACCATATATTTT. It yields the protein CASSFRAFGQGTTSGNTIYF. Full variable domain (remainder filled in from reference TRBV7-6 and TRBJ1-3): GAGVSQSPRYKVTKRGQDVALRCDPISGHVSLYWYRQALGQGPEFLTYFNYEAQQDKSGLPNDRFSAERPEGSISTLTIQRTEQRDSAMYRCASSFRAFGQGTTSGNTIYFGEGSWLTVV.

Comment on this clone: One end of the junction fails to match germline, which may point to a read error. The chain joins TRBV10-3 to TRBJ2-7, with D hard to call. CDR1 and CDR2 from the germline V gene are ENHRY and SYGVKD. The CDR3 runs 12 residues. The CDR3 sequence: CVISEVEHEQYF. The CDR3 bases are TGTGTCATCAGTGAGGTTGAGCACGAGCAGTACTTC.

This chain connects TRBV28 to TRBJ2-1, with TRBD2 matching 10 bases. The germline V gene has CDR1 MDHEN and CDR2 SYDVKM. CDR3 length: 15 amino acids. J gave up 7 bases and V 5 bases, and 8 bases lay outside the gene matches. CDR3 in amino acids: CASSPEREGRNEQFF. The DNA of the CDR3 is TGTGCCAGCAGTCCCGAGCGGGAGGGCCGTAATGAGCAGTTCTTC.

The chain joins TRBV27 to TRBJ1-1; D is ambiguous. Germline CDR1 MNHEY, CDR2 SMNVEV (reference sequence). The CDR3 is made up of 13 amino acids. V gave up 8 bases and J gave up 4 bases, with 14 bases separating them. The chain's CDR3 is CASWRVLGTEAFF. CDR3 sequence (DNA): TGTGCCAGCTGGAGGGTCTTGGGCACTGAAGCTTTCTTT.

The chain combines TRBV2 with TRBJ2-2, with D perhaps given as TRBD1 or TRBD2 (6 bases each). Looked up from germline, CDR1 is SNHLY and CDR2 is FYNNEI. The CDR3 sequence is 18 residues long. V lost 5 bases and J 6 bases, leaving 25 bases between the germline ends. CDR3 DNA sequence: TGTGCCAGCAGTCCCCGACATCTAGCGACCAGGGGCGCCGGGGAGCTGTTTTTT. Protein: CASSPRHLATRGAGELFF.

The V gene is TRBV7-9, the J gene TRBJ1-1; TRBD1 is a possible D gene (5 bases). CDR1 is SEHNR and CDR2 is FQNEAQ in the germline V gene (reference sequence). The V end lost 5 bases, the J end lost 1 base, and 11 bases lay between the germline ends. The length of the CDR3 is 14 residues. CDR3 loop: CASSRMGGNTEAFF. The CDR3 coding sequence is TGTGCCAGCAGCCGGATGGGGGGGAACACTGAAGCTTTCTTT.